Below, one T cell receptor beta chain is given with its context. The sample belongs to a study of technical replicates of blood from several donors. Between the trimmed V and J ends, which lost 2 bases and 2 bases, there was a span of 9 bases. Germline-derived CDR1 and CDR2 are SNHLY and FYNNEI. The CDR3 sequence is 14 residues long. TCRdb's table, derived via immunoSEQ multiplex PCR, lists solely in-frame clones and lacks some. This sample yields about 66,000 clones, of which 90% to 95% are seen a single time; 4.5% to 5% belongs to the top ten. The V gene is TRBV2, the J gene TRBJ2-5, with D hard to call. The receptor's source is a human donor in good health. Some clones in this sample may be carry-over from other donors' samples. Sequenced material: PBMCs. The CDR3 is CASSEMQLQETQYF. The CDR3 DNA is TGTGCCAGCAGTGAAATGCAGTTGCAAGAGACCCAGTACTTC. The full variable domain, in which reference TRBV2 and TRBJ2-5 provide the parts outside the CDR3, is EPEVTQTPSHQVTQMGQEVILRCVPISNHLYFYWYRQILGQKVEFLVSFYNNEISEKSEIFDDQFSVERPDGSNFTLKIRSTKLEDSAMYFCASSEMQLQETQYFGPGTRLLVL.